This record looks at one TCR beta chain sequence and its context. TCRdb's table, derived via immunoSEQ multiplex PCR, lists solely in-frame clones and lacks some. The sample records about 440,000 clones, approximately 88% being singletons. The sample comes from a study of blood T cell repertoires in COVID-19. The CDR3 extends over 14 amino acids. Germline V gene sequence: CDR1 LGHDT, CDR2 YNNKEL (reference sequence). Trimming cost V 4 bases and J 4 bases; bases outside gene matches: 3. The clonotype was recovered from a woman aged 45-59 years with COVID-19, enrolled during active disease. The genes are TRBV3-1 (or the pseudogene TRBV3-2) and TRBJ2-5; TRBD1 aligns across 10 bases. Sequencing was done on a sample of peripheral blood. This chain's CDR3 is CASSPRDRGETQYF. The CDR3 DNA is TGTGCCAGCAGCCCCCGGGACAGGGGAGAGACCCAGTACTTC.